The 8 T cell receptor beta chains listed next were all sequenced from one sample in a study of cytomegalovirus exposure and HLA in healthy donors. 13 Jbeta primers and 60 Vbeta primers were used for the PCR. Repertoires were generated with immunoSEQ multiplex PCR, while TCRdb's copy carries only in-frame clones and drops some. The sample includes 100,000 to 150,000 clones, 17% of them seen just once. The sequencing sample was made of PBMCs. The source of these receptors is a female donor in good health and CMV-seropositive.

The CDR3 sequence is CASRAQGAVLYGYTF. The CDR3 DNA is TGTGCCAGCAGGGCACAGGGGGCGGTCTTATATGGCTACACCTTC. The rearrangement links TRBV2 to TRBJ1-2; 9 bases map to TRBD1. There are 15 residues in the CDR3. Germline lookup yields CDR1 SNHLY and CDR2 FYNNEI. V shed 6 bases, J shed 5 bases, and the junction held 10 bases outside the gene matches. Complete variable domain (other parts from reference TRBV2 and TRBJ1-2): EPEVTQTPSHQVTQMGQEVILRCVPISNHLYFYWYRQILGQKVEFLVSFYNNEISEKSEIFDDQFSVERPDGSNFTLKIRSTKLEDSAMYFCASRAQGAVLYGYTFGSGTRLTVV.

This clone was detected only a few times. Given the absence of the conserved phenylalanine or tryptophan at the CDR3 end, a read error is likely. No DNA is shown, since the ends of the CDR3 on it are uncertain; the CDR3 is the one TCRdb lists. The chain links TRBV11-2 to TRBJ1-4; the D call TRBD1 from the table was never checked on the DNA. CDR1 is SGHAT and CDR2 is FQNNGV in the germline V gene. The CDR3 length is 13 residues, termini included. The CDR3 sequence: CASSLTPLQGLVV.

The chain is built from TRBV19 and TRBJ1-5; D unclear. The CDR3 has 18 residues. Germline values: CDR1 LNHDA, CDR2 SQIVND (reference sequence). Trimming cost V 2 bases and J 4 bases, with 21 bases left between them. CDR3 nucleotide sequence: TGTGCCAGTAGTATAATCGTAGTTACGAGCGGGCTGAATCAGCCCCAGCATTTT. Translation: CASSIIVVTSGLNQPQHF.

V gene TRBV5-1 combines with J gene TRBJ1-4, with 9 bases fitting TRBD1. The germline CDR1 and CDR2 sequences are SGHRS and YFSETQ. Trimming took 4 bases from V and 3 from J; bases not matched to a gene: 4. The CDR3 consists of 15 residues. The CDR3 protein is CASSIQGAPNEKLFF. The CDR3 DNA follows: TGCGCCAGCAGCATACAGGGGGCGCCTAATGAAAAACTGTTTTTT.

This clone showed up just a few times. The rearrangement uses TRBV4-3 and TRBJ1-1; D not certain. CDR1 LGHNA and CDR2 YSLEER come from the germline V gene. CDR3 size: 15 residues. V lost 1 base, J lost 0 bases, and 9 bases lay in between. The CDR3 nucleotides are TGCGCCAGCAGCCAAGTTCGGTATTTGAACACTGAAGCTTTCTTT. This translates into CASSQVRYLNTEAFF.

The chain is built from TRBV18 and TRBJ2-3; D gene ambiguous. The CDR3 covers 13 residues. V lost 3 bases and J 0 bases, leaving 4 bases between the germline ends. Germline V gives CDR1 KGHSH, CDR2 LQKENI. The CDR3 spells CASSPPSTDTQYF. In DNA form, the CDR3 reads TGTGCCAGCTCACCCCCTAGCACAGATACGCAGTATTTT. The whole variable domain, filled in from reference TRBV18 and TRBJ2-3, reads NAGVMQNPRHLVRRRGQEARLRCSPMKGHSHVYWYRQLPEEGLKFMVYLQKENIIDESGMPKERFSAEFPKEGPSILRIQQVVRGDSAAYFCASSPPSTDTQYFGPGTRLTVL.

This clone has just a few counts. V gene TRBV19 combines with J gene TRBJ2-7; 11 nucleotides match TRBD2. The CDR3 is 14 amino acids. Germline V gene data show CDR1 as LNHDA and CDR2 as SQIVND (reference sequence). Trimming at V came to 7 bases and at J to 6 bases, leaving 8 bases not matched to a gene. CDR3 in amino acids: CASKETSGMSEQYF. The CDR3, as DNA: TGTGCCAGTAAGGAGACTAGCGGGATGAGCGAGCAGTACTTC.

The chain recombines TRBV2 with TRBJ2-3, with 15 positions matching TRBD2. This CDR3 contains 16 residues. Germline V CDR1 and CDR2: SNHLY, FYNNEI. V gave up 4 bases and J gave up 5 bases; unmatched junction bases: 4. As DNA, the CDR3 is TGTGCCAGCAGTGGGGGGACTAGCGGGGGGCTAGATACGCAGTATTTT. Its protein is CASSGGTSGGLDTQYF.